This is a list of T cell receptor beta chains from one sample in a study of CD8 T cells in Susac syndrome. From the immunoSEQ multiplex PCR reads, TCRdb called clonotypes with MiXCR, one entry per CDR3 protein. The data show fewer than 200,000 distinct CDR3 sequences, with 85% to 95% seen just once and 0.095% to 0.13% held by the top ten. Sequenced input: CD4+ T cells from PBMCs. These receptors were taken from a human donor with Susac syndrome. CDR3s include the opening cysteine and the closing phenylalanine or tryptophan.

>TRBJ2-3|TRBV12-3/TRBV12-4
CASSSDRDTQYF
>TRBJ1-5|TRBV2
CASSDDSRRGPQHF
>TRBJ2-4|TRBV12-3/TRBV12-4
CASSSSRGLAKNIQYF
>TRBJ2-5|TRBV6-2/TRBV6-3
CASSDRETQYF
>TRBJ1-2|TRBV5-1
CASSLWVTDHGYTF
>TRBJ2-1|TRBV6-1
CASSLGQGANEQFF
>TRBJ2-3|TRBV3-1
CASSIRDRSTDTQYF
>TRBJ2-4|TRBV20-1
CSARDLGGKNIQYF
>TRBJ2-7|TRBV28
CASSFLGQGAADEQYF
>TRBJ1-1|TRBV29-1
CSVGRQGAGTEAFF
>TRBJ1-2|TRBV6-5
CASSYLGPRGYGYTF
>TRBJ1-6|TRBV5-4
CASSLGGTAHNSPLHF
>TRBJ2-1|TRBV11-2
CASSTLHRVDEQFF
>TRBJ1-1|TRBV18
CASSPGDVGMNTEAFF
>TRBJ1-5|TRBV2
CASTNDRHSNQPQHF
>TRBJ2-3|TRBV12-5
CASGSITDTQYF
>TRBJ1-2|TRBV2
CASSETGQTYGYTF
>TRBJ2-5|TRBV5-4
CASSLEGETQYF
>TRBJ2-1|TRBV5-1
CASSGGGYNEQFF
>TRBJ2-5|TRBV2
CASSRTVQETQYF
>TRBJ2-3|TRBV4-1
CASSQDGGAYADTQYF
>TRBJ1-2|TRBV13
CASSSRRTGDYGYTF
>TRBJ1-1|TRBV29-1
CSVLGGTTEAFF
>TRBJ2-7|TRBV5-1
CASSTGPAYEQYF
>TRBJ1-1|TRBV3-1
CASSQQENTEAFF
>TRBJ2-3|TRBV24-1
CATGLAGLDTQYF
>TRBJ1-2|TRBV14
CASSLQRTAAGYTF
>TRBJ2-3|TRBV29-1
CSVEPGPGTDTQYF
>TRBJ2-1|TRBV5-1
CASSLTGLSGNEQFF
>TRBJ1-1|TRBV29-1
CSVEGGGNTEAFF
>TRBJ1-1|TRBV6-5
CASRERRVNTEAFF
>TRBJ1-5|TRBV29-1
CSVSGTGDQPQHF
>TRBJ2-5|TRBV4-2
CASSQVASGTETQYF